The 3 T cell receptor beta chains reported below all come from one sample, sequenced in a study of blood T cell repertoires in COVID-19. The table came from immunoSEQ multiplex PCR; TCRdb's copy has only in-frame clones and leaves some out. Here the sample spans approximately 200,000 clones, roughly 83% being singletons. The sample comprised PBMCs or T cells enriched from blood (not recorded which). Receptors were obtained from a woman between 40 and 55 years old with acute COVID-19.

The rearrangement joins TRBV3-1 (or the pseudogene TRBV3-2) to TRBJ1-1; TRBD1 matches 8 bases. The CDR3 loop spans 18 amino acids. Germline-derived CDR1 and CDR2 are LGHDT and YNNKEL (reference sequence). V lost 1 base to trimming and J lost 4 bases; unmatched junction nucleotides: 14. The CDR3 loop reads CASSQGPRGRGRTTEAFF. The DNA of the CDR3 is TGTGCCAGCAGCCAAGGTCCACGGGGCAGGGGGCGGACCACTGAAGCTTTCTTT.

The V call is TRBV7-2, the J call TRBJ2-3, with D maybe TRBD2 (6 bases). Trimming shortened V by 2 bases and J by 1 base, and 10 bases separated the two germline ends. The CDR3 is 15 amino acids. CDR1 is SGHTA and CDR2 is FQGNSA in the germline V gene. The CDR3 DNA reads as TGTGCCAGCAGCTTACCGGGGGTGCGCACAGATACGCAGTATTTT. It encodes CASSLPGVRTDTQYF.

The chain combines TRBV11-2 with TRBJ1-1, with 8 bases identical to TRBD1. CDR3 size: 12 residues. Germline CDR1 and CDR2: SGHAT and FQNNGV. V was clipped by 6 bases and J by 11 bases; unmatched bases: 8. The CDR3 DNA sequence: TGTGCCAGCAGTCCGGACAGGGTCGATGCTTTCTTT. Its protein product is CASSPDRVDAFF.